The T cell receptor (beta chain) described here comes from a study of blood T cell repertoires in COVID-19. The table came from immunoSEQ multiplex PCR; TCRdb's copy has only in-frame clones and leaves some out. Of around 170,000 clones listed, approximately 89% are singletons. Trimming shortened V by 2 bases and J by 4 bases, and 11 bases separated the two germline ends. The CDR3 is made up of 14 amino acids. CDR1 LGHNA and CDR2 YNFKEQ come from the germline V gene. The rearrangement uses TRBV4-2 and TRBJ1-1; TRBD1 might be the D (6 bases). The sample taken for sequencing was peripheral blood. The sequence was obtained from a woman between 25 and 40 years old with acute or convalescent COVID-19. The chain's CDR3 is CASSQHRVGTEAFF. DNA for the CDR3: TGTGCCAGCAGCCAACACAGGGTGGGCACTGAAGCTTTCTTT.